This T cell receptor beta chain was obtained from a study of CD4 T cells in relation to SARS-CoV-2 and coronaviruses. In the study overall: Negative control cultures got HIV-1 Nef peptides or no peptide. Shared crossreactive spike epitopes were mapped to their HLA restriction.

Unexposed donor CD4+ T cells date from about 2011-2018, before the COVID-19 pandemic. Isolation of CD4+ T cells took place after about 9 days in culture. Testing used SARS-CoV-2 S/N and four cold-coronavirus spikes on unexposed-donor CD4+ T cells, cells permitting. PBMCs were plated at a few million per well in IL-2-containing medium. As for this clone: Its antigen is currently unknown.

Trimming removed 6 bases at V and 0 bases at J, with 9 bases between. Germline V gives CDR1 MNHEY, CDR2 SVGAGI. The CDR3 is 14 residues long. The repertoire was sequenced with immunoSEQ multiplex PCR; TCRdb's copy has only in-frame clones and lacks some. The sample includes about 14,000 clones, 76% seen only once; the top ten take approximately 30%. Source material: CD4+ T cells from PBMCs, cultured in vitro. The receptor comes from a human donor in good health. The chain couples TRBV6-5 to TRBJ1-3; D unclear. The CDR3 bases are TGTGCCAGCAGGGCGGGTTTCTCTGGAAACACCATATATTTT. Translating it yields CASRAGFSGNTIYF.